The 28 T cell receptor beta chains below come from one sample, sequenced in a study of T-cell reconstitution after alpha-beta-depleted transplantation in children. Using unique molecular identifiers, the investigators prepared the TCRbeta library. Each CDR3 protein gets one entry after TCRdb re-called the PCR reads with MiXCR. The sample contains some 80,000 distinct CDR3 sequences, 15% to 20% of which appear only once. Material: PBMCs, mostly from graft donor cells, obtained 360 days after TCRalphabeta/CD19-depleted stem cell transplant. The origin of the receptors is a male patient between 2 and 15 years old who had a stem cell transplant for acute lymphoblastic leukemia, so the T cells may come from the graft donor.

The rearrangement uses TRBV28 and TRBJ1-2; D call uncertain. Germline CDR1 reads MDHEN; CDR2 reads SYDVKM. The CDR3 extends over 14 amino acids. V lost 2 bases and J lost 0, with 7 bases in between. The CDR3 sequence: CASSLPRTNYGYTF. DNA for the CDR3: TGTGCCAGCAGTTTACCCAGAACTAACTATGGCTACACCTTC.

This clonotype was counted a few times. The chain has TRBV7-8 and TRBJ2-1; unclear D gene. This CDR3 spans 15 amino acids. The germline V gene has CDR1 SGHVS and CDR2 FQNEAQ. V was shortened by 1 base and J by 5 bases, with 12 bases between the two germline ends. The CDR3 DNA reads TGTGCCAGCAGCTTAGTTAGCTGGCGGAACAATGAGCAGTTCTTC. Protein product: CASSLVSWRNNEQFF.

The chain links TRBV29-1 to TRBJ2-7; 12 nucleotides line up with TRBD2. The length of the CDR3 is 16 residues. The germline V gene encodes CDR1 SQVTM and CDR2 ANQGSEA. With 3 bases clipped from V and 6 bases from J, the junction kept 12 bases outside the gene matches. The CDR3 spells CSVDVGTSGFAGEQYF. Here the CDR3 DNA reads TGCAGCGTTGATGTGGGGACTAGCGGGTTTGCTGGCGAGCAGTACTTC.

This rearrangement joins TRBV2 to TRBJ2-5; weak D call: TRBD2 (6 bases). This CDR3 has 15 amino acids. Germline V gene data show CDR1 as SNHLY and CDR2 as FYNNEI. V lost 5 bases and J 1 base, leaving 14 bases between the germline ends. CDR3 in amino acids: CASSSTAAGQETQYF. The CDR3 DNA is TGTGCCAGCAGTTCGACGGCAGCGGGCCAAGAGACCCAGTACTTC.

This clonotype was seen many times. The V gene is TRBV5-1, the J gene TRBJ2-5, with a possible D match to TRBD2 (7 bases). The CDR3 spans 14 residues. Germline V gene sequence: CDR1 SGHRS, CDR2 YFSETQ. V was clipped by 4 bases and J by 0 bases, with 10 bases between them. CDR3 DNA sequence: TGCGCCAGCAGCATGGGGGGGCACCAAGAGACCCAGTACTTC. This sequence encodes CASSMGGHQETQYF.

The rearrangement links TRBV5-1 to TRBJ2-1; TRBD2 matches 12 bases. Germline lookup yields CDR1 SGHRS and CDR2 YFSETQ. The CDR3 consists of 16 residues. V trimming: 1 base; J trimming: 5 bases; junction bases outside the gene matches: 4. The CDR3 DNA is TGCGCCAGCAGCTTGAAAGGACTAGCGGGGCACAATGAGCAGTTCTTC. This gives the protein CASSLKGLAGHNEQFF.

This chain's CDR3 is CASSGLVGPVYNEQFF. The CDR3 DNA follows: TGTGCCAGCAGCGGACTGGTGGGGCCGGTCTACAATGAGCAGTTCTTC. The rearrangement joins TRBV4-2 to TRBJ2-1; perhaps D is TRBD1 or TRBD2 (5 bases each). The CDR3 loop spans 16 amino acids. V lost 5 bases and J 3 bases, leaving 17 bases between the germline ends. The germline gives CDR1 LGHNA, CDR2 YNFKEQ.

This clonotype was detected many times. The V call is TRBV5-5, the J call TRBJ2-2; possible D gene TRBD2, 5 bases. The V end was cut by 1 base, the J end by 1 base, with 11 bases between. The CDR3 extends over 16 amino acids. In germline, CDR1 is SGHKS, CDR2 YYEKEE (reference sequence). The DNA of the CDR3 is TGTGCCAGCAGCTTGTTCTATCGGGAGAACACCGGGGAGCTGTTTTTT. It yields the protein CASSLFYRENTGELFF.

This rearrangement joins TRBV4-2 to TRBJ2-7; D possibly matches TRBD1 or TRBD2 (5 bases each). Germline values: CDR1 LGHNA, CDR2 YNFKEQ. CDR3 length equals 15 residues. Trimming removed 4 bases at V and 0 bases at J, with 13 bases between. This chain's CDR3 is CASSPQRGSSYEQYF. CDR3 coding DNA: TGTGCCAGCAGCCCTCAGAGGGGCAGCTCCTACGAGCAGTACTTC.

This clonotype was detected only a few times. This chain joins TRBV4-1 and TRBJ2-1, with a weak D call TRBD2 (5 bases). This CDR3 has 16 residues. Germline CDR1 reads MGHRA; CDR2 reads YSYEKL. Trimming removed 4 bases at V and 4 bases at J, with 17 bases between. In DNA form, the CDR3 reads TGCGCCAGCAGCCCACTTCTAGGCAGGAGGTACAATGAGCAGTTCTTC. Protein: CASSPLLGRRYNEQFF.

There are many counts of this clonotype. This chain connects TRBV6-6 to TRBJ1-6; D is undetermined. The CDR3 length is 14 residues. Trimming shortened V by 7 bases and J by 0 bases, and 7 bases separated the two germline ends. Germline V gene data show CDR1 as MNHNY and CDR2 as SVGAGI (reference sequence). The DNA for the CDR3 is TGTGCCAGCAAAGGGAGCTCCTATAATTCACCCCTCCACTTT. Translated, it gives CASKGSSYNSPLHF.

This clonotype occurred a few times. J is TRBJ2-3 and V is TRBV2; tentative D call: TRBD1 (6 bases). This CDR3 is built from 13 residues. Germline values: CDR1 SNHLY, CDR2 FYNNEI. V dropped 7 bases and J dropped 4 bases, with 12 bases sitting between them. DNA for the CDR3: TGTGCCAGCATTTGGGGGCGAGCAGATACGCAGTATTTT. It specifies CASIWGRADTQYF.

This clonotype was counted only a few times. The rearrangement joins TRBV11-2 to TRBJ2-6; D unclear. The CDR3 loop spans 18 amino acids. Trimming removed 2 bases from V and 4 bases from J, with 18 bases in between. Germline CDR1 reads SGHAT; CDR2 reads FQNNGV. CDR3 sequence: CASSLPGISVLGANVLTF. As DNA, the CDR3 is TGTGCCAGCAGCTTACCTGGAATCTCGGTTCTCGGGGCCAACGTCCTGACTTTC.

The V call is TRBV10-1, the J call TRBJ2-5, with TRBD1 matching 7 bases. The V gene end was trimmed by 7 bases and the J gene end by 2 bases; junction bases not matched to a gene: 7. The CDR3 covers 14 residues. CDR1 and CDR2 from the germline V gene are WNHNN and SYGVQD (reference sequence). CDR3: CASTTGQRQETQYF. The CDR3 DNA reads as TGCGCCAGCACTACGGGACAGAGACAAGAGACCCAGTACTTC.

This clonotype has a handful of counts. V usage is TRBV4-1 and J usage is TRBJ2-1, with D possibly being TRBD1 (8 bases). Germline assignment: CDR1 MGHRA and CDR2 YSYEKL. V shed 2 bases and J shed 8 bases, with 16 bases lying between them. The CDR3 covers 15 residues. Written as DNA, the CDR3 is TGCGCCAGCAGCCAAACCAGGACAGGGAGGGATGAGCAGTTCTTC. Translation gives CASSQTRTGRDEQFF.

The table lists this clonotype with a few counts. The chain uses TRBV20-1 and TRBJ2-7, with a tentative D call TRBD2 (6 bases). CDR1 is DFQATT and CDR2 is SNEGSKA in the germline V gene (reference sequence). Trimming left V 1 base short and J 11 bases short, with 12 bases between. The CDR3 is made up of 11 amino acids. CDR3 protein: CSARVGGGEYF. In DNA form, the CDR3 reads TGCAGTGCTAGAGTGGGTGGCGGGGAGTACTTC.

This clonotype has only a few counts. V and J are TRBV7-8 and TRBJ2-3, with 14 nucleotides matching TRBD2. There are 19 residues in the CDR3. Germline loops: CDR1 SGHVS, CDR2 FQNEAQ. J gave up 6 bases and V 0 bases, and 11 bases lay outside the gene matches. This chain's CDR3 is CASSLARLAGGPKGDTQYF. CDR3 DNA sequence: TGTGCCAGCAGCTTAGCACGACTAGCGGGAGGGCCCAAAGGGGATACGCAGTATTTT.

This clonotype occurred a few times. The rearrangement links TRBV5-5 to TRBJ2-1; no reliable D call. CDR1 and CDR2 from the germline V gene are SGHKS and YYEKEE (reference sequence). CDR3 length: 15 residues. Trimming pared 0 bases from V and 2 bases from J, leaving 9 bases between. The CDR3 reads CASSLEPRPYNEQFF. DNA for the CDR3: TGTGCCAGCAGCTTGGAACCCAGACCCTACAATGAGCAGTTCTTC.

The CDR3 bases are TGCAGCGTGTCGGGGGGGACTAGCGGCTACGAGCAGTACTTC. This gives the protein CSVSGGTSGYEQYF. The genes are TRBV29-1 and TRBJ2-7; 11 bases agree with TRBD2. Germline CDR1 and CDR2: SQVTM and ANQGSEA. The V and J ends lost 6 bases and 3 bases, in that order; junction bases with no gene match: 7. The CDR3 length is 14 residues.

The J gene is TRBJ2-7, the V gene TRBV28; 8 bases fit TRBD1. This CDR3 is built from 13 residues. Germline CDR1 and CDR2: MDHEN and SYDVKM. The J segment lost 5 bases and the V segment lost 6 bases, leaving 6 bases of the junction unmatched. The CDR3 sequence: CASSPQDRDEQYF. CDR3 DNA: TGTGCCAGCAGCCCCCAGGACAGGGACGAGCAGTACTTC.

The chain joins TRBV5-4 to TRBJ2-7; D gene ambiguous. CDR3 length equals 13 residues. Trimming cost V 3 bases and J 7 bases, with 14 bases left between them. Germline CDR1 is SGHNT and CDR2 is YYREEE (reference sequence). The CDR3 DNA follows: TGTGCCAGCAGCTCCGGACCCCGTCAAGAGCAGTACTTC. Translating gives CASSSGPRQEQYF.

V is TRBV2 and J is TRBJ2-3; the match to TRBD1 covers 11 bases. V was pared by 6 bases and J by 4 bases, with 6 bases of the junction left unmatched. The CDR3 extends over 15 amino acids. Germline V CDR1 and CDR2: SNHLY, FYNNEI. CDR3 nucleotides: TGTGCCAGCAGCCTCGGACAGGGGGCGTCAGATACGCAGTATTTT. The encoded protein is CASSLGQGASDTQYF.

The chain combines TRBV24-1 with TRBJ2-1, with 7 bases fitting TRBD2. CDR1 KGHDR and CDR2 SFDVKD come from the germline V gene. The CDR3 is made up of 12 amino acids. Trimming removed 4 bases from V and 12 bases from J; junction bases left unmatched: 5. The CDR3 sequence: CATSDNREVQFF. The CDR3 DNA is TGTGCCACCAGTGACAACCGGGAGGTGCAGTTCTTC.

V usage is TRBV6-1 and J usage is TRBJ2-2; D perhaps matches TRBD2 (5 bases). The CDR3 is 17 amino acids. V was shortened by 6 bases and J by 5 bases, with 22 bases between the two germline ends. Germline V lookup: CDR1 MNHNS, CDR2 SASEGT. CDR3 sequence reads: CASRMGAGYLRTGELFF. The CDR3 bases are TGTGCCAGCAGAATGGGCGCGGGTTACCTGAGGACCGGGGAGCTGTTTTTT.

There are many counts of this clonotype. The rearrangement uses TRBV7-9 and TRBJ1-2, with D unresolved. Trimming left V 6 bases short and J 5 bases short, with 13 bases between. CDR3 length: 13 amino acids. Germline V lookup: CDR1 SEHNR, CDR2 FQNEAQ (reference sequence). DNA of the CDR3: TGTGCCAGCAGGCCCAAAGGAGGGTATGGCTACACCTTC. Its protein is CASRPKGGYGYTF. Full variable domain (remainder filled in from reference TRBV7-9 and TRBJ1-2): DTGVSQNPRHKITKRGQNVTFRCDPISEHNRLYWYRQTLGQGPEFLTYFQNEAQLEKSRLLSDRFSAERPKGSFSTLEIQRTEQGDSAMYLCASRPKGGYGYTFGSGTRLTVV.

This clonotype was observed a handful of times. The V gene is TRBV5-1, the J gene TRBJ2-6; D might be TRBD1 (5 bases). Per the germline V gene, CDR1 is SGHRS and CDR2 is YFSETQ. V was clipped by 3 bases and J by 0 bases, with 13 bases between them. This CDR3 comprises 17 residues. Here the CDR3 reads CASSYGHLDSGANVLTF. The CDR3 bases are TGCGCCAGCAGCTATGGACACCTCGACTCTGGGGCCAACGTCCTGACTTTC.

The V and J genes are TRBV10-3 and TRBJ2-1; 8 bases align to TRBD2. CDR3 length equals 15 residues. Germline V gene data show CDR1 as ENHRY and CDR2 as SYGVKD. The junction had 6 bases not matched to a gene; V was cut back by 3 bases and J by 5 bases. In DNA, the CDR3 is TGTGCCATCAGTGAAGCCGGGACTAGGCACAATGAGCAGTTCTTC. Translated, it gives CAISEAGTRHNEQFF.

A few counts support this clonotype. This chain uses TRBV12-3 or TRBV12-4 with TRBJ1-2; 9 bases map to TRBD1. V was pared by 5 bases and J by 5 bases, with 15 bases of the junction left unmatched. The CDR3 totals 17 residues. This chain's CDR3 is CASSTRIGTGQLYGYTF. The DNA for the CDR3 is TGTGCCAGCAGTACCAGGATCGGGACAGGGCAACTATATGGCTACACCTTC.